The 27 T cell receptor beta chains below come from one sample, sequenced in a study of shared clonotypes between healthy human individuals (TCRdb year 2020). The library was built by means of the immunoSEQ multiplex PCR assay. Drawn from immuneACCESS, this table holds only the in-frame rearrangements with V and J called that TCRdb kept. Clones are partly lost; checked studies trace under half to an unresolved V gene and leave the rest unexplained. Within this sample are a few hundred thousand clones, with around 67% of them counted one time only. About 10% of the sample rests with the top ten. The sequenced material came from memory CD4+ T cells sorted from blood. The cell subset or site label corresponds to: CD45RA-negative fraction. The receptors derive from a man aged 25 to 40 in good health.

This clone was seen just once. The rearrangement joins TRBV2 to TRBJ2-5; TRBD2 aligns across 7 bases. CDR1 and CDR2 from the germline V gene are SNHLY and FYNNEI. The CDR3 is 13 amino acids. V was pared by 3 bases and J by 3 bases, with 1 base of the junction left unmatched. CDR3 bases: TGTGCCAGCAGTGATCTAGCGGAAGAGACCCAGTACTTC. Protein product: CASSDLAEETQYF.

The V call is TRBV13, the J call TRBJ2-7, with a weak D call TRBD2 (5 bases). The CDR3 extends over 15 amino acids. Trimming shortened V by 5 bases and J by 0 bases, and 14 bases separated the two germline ends. CDR1 and CDR2 from the germline V gene are PRHDT and FYEKMQ (reference sequence). This chain's CDR3 is CASSPPGSGSYEQYF. Here the CDR3 DNA reads TGTGCCAGCAGCCCCCCAGGAAGCGGCTCCTACGAGCAGTACTTC.

This chain uses TRBV5-1 with TRBJ2-6; D not resolved. Trimming removed 1 base at V and 0 bases at J, with 8 bases between. The CDR3 has 16 amino acids. The germline V gene has CDR1 SGHRS and CDR2 YFSETQ. CDR3 nucleotide sequence: TGCGCCAGCAGCTTGCGACAAAGCTCTGGGGCCAACGTCCTGACTTTC. Translating gives CASSLRQSSGANVLTF.

The chain has TRBV7-2 and TRBJ2-1, with D possibly TRBD2 on 6 matching bases. The CDR3 is 15 amino acids. Germline V gene data show CDR1 as SGHTA and CDR2 as FQGNSA. Trimming left V 1 base short and J 0 bases short, with 7 bases between. The CDR3 loop reads CASSLVRGSYNEQFF. CDR3 bases: TGTGCCAGCAGCTTAGTGCGGGGCTCCTACAATGAGCAGTTCTTC. Drawing the rest from reference TRBV7-2 and TRBJ2-1, the complete variable domain is GAGVSQSPSNKVTEKGKDVELRCDPISGHTALYWYRQSLGQGLEFLIYFQGNSAPDKSGLPSDRFSAERTGGSVSTLTIQRTQQEDSAVYLCASSLVRGSYNEQFFGPGTRLTVL.

The chain combines TRBV10-3 with TRBJ1-2; no clear D. V shed 0 bases and J shed 2 bases, with 7 bases lying between them. Germline V gene lookup returns CDR1 ENHRY and CDR2 SYGVKD. The CDR3 contains 14 residues. This CDR3 is CAISESSSNYGYTF. In nucleotides, the CDR3 is TGTGCCATCAGTGAGTCGAGCAGCAACTATGGCTACACCTTC.

This chain joins TRBV30 and TRBJ1-1; no reliable D call. Germline CDR1 reads GTSNPN; CDR2 reads SVGIG (reference sequence). CDR3 length: 12 amino acids. V lost 7 bases to trimming and J lost 1 base, with 10 bases between them. The chain's CDR3 is CALGSQNTEAFF. The CDR3 DNA follows: TGTGCCTTGGGATCACAGAACACTGAAGCTTTCTTT.

This clone was seen at least ten times. This chain links TRBV5-1 with TRBJ2-1, with TRBD2 matching over 9 bases. With 4 bases clipped from V and 7 bases from J, the junction kept 15 bases outside the gene matches. The CDR3 consists of 17 residues. Germline CDR1 and CDR2: SGHRS and YFSETQ. CDR3 sequence (DNA): TGCGCCAGCAGCCCCGGGGCTAGCGGGACGAACCTTAATGAGCAGTTCTTC. Translation: CASSPGASGTNLNEQFF.

Many counts were recorded for this clone. V gene TRBV5-1 combines with J gene TRBJ1-6; a weak D match, TRBD1 (5 bases). Germline V gene sequence: CDR1 SGHRS, CDR2 YFSETQ. The CDR3 is 16 amino acids. The V and J ends lost 0 bases and 6 bases respectively, with 13 bases between them. CDR3 sequence: CASSLGEGLGNSPLHF. As DNA, the CDR3 is TGCGCCAGCAGCTTGGGAGAGGGGCTGGGTAATTCACCCCTCCACTTT.

The V and J genes are TRBV2 and TRBJ1-2; D ambiguous. Germline CDR1 SNHLY, CDR2 FYNNEI. V lost 6 bases, J lost 5 bases, and 10 bases lay in between. The CDR3 has 12 residues. CDR3 amino acids: CASRADDYGYTF. CDR3 DNA sequence: TGTGCCAGCAGAGCTGATGATTATGGCTACACCTTC.

V gene TRBV5-1 combines with J gene TRBJ2-7; TRBD1 is a possible D gene (6 bases). With 3 bases removed from V and 5 bases from J, the gap between germline ends came to 21 bases. Germline V CDR1 and CDR2: SGHRS, YFSETQ. The CDR3 totals 16 residues. The CDR3 DNA follows: TGCGCCAGCAGCTCGCAAACCAGGGGTCCGCGAGACGAGCAGTACTTC. Translated, it gives CASSSQTRGPRDEQYF.

This sequence joins TRBV10-2 and TRBJ2-2; 7 positions match TRBD2. CDR3 length equals 16 residues. The junction had 12 bases not matched to a gene; V was cut back by 7 bases and J by 4 bases. The germline V gene has CDR1 WSHSY and CDR2 SAAADI. The CDR3: CASTESREGSTGELFF. The DNA for the CDR3 is TGCGCCAGCACCGAGTCGAGGGAGGGGAGCACCGGGGAGCTGTTTTTT.

This sequence joins TRBV7-8 and TRBJ2-7; D perhaps matches TRBD2 (5 bases). The V end lost 1 base, the J end lost 0 bases, and 13 bases lay between the germline ends. The CDR3 has 16 amino acids. Germline lookup yields CDR1 SGHVS and CDR2 FQNEAQ. CDR3 coding DNA: TGTGCCAGCAGCTTAGTCGACTTGCGGGTCTCCTACGAGCAGTACTTC. Translated: CASSLVDLRVSYEQYF.

Regarding this clone: Relative to the germline gene, one junction end is altered; a read error may explain this. The genes are TRBV7-7 and TRBJ2-5; a weak D match, TRBD1 (5 bases). Germline V gene data show CDR1 as SSHAT and CDR2 as FNYEAQ (reference sequence). CDR3 length: 13 amino acids. The CDR3 spells CASSLGQRETQYF. The CDR3, as DNA: TGTGCTAGCAGCTTAGGACAAAGGGAGACCCAGTACTTC.

The genes are TRBV2 and TRBJ2-3; D possibly corresponds to TRBD2 (5 bases). Trimming took off 4 bases at V and 5 bases at J, with 7 bases between the two ends. The CDR3 is 12 amino acids. The germline V gene encodes CDR1 SNHLY and CDR2 FYNNEI. In DNA, the CDR3 is TGTGCCAGCAGTGTGGGGAGAGATACGCAGTATTTT. This translates into CASSVGRDTQYF.

The CDR3 sequence: CAWTQGPDTEAFF. The CDR3 DNA follows: TGTGCCTGGACCCAGGGGCCAGACACTGAAGCTTTCTTT. V and J are TRBV30 and TRBJ1-1, with a tentative D call TRBD1 (6 bases). Deletions cut 4 bases from V and 3 bases from J, with 12 bases between. The CDR3 totals 13 residues. Germline assignment: CDR1 GTSNPN and CDR2 SVGIG (reference sequence).

This clone has just one count. The chain uses TRBV14 and TRBJ2-2; D unresolved. The V and J ends lost 1 base and 4 bases respectively, with 10 bases between them. CDR3 length: 15 residues. Germline V gene data show CDR1 as SGHDN and CDR2 as FVKESK. The CDR3 DNA reads as TGTGCCAGCAGCCAAGTAGTAGTGAGCACCGGGGAGCTGTTTTTT. This codes for CASSQVVVSTGELFF.

The chain combines TRBV7-2 with TRBJ1-1; a weak D match, TRBD1 (6 bases). The CDR3 runs to 15 residues. V was pared by 5 bases and J by 7 bases, with 20 bases between. Germline V lookup: CDR1 SGHTA, CDR2 FQGNSA. For the CDR3, the DNA is TGTGCCAGCAGCGGAGTAACAGGGAACTCTATTGAAGCTTTCTTT. As protein: CASSGVTGNSIEAFF.

The chain carries TRBV5-4 and TRBJ2-1; the match to TRBD2 covers 8 bases. CDR1 is SGHNT and CDR2 is YYREEE in the germline V gene (reference sequence). With V trimmed by 1 base and J by 5 bases, 5 bases remained unmatched. The CDR3 covers 15 residues. DNA of the CDR3: TGTGCCAGCAGCTTGTCGGGAGGGTTTAACAATGAGCAGTTCTTC. Its protein is CASSLSGGFNNEQFF.

This chain connects TRBV7-6 to TRBJ2-5; 7 nucleotides match TRBD2. CDR3 length: 13 residues. V gave up 5 bases and J gave up 5 bases; unmatched junction bases: 5. Per germline, CDR1 SGHVS and CDR2 FNYEAQ. CDR3 in amino acids: CASSRGGGETQYF. The CDR3 DNA reads TGTGCCAGCAGCCGTGGGGGAGGGGAGACCCAGTACTTC.

The V call is TRBV18, the J call TRBJ1-5, with D tentatively TRBD1 (5 bases). Per germline, CDR1 KGHSH and CDR2 LQKENI. CDR3 size: 14 residues. Between the trimmed V and J ends, which lost 2 bases and 5 bases, there was a span of 10 bases. The CDR3 coding sequence is TGTGCCAGCTCACCAAGGGGATTCGATCAGCCCCAGCATTTT. This sequence encodes CASSPRGFDQPQHF.

The chain combines TRBV2 with TRBJ2-7, with D possibly being TRBD1 or TRBD2 (5 bases each). CDR1 and CDR2 from the germline V gene are SNHLY and FYNNEI. There are 11 residues in the CDR3. Trimming took off 8 bases at V and 12 bases at J, with 17 bases between the two ends. The chain's CDR3 is CASLEGREPYF. In nucleotides, the CDR3 is TGTGCCAGCCTAGAGGGCAGGGAACCGTACTTC.

The gene calls are TRBV12-2 and TRBJ1-1. TRBV12-2 is a documented pseudogene. The CDR3 length is 15 residues. The CDR3 DNA follows: TGTGCAAGTCGCTTCCCCCTCGATGGGAACACTGAAGCTTTCTTT. Protein: CASRFPLDGNTEAFF.

The count of this clone is one. This sequence joins TRBV30 and TRBJ1-5; D perhaps matches TRBD1 (5 bases). The CDR3 extends over 16 amino acids. The germline V gene encodes CDR1 GTSNPN and CDR2 SVGIG (reference sequence). V was trimmed by 3 bases and J by 4 bases, leaving 19 bases between them. The CDR3 coding sequence is TGTGCCTGGAGCGAAACTCGAGAGGGACCTAATCAGCCCCAGCATTTT. It encodes CAWSETREGPNQPQHF.

The genes are TRBV2 and TRBJ2-2; D remains ambiguous. The CDR3 has 14 amino acids. Trimming took off 4 bases at V and 5 bases at J, with 11 bases between the two ends. Germline lookup yields CDR1 SNHLY and CDR2 FYNNEI. CDR3 in DNA: TGTGCCAGCAGTGCCACGATTGCGACCGGGGAGCTGTTTTTT. It encodes CASSATIATGELFF.

This rearrangement joins TRBV2 to TRBJ2-7, with TRBD2 matching 7 bases. This CDR3 spans 12 amino acids. Trimming at V came to 11 bases and at J to 4 bases, leaving 8 bases not matched to a gene. Germline assignment: CDR1 SNHLY and CDR2 FYNNEI. The CDR3 region is CAGKGGNYEQYF. DNA of the CDR3: TGTGCCGGAAAGGGAGGGAATTACGAGCAGTACTTC.

This clone was observed many times. The rearrangement uses TRBV19 and TRBJ2-3; TRBD2 agrees at 9 bases. Unmatched junction bases numbered 12, after V lost 0 bases and J lost 2 bases. The CDR3 runs 19 residues. Germline CDR1 and CDR2: LNHDA and SQIVND (reference sequence). The CDR3 DNA follows: TGTGCCAGTAGTATAGATTGGACCCCTCTAGCGGGGATCACAGATACGCAGTATTTT. Translated: CASSIDWTPLAGITDTQYF.

V and J are TRBV18 and TRBJ2-7; 7 nucleotides match TRBD1. Trimming cost V 3 bases and J 0 bases; bases outside gene matches: 5. The CDR3 has 15 residues. Germline CDR1 KGHSH, CDR2 LQKENI. The CDR3 sequence is CASSPTGDSSYEQYF. The CDR3 DNA follows: TGTGCCAGCTCACCCACCGGGGACAGCTCCTACGAGCAGTACTTC.